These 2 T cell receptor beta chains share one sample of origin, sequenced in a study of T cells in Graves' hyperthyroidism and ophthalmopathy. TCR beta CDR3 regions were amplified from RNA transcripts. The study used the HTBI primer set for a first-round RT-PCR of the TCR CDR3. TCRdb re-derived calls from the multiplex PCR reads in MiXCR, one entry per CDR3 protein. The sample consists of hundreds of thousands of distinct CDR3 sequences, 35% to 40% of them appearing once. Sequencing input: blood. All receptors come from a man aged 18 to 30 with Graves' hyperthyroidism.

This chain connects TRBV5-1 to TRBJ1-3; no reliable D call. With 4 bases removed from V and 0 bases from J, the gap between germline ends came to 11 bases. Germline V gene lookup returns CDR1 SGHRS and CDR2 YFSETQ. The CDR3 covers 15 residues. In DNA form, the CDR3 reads TGCGCCAGCAGCCTTCGGGAGAGCTCTGGAAACACCATATATTTT. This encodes CASSLRESSGNTIYF. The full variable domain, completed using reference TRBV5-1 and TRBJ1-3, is KAGVTQTPRYLIKTRGQQVTLSCSPISGHRSVSWYQQTPGQGLQFLFEYFSETQRNKGNFPGRFSGRQFSNSRSEMNVSTLELGDSALYLCASSLRESSGNTIYFGEGSWLTVV.

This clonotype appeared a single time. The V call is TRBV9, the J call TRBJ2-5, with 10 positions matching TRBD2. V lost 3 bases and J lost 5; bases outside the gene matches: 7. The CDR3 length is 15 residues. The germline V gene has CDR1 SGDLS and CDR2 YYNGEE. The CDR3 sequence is CASSAVTSGDETQYF. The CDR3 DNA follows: TGTGCCAGCAGCGCAGTCACTAGCGGGGACGAGACCCAGTACTTC.